The present entry profiles one T cell receptor beta chain with its context. This record comes from a study of shared clonotypes between healthy human individuals. In the study overall: Donors consisted of two women and a few men between 18 and 49.

Healthy HIV-negative adults with no recent acute infections or vaccinations were recruited as donors. Libraries were prepared by immunoSEQ multiplex PCR; TCRdb keeps only in-frame clonotypes and omits some of them. The repertoire consists of about 1 million clones, with 70% to 80% occurring once and the leading ten covering around 1.5%. The receptor's source is a man aged 18 to 35 in good health. Specimen: memory CD4+ T cells sorted from blood. Indicated subset: CD45RA-negative fraction.

The CDR3 DNA follows: TGTGCCAGCAGCTTAGCGAGGCCAGGGGGAACGGGGGTCCTGACTTTC. Residues: CASSLARPGGTGVLTF. The rearrangement uses TRBV11-2 and TRBJ2-6, with 7 bases lining up with TRBD1. The CDR3 runs 16 residues. Germline V gene lookup returns CDR1 SGHAT and CDR2 FQNNGV. V trimming: 1 base; J trimming: 13 bases; junction bases outside the gene matches: 13.